In this sample, the clone carrying this T cell receptor (beta chain) turned up a few times. Its matching antigen is unknown. Subsequent to roughly 9 days of culture, CD4+ T cells were isolated. All study participants received two doses of BNT162b2 or mRNA-1273 vaccine. In the cultures, half the medium was exchanged for IL-2 medium on days 3 and 7. The sample originates from a study of vaccination effects on CD4 cells after COVID-19. Produced via immunoSEQ multiplex PCR; TCRdb's table is partial and in-frame only. The repertoire holds roughly 41,000 clones, with approximately 70% as singletons. The source of this sequence is a human donor who received a COVID-19 vaccine. Here the sequenced sample was CD4+ T cells from PBMCs cultured without peptide, taken after COVID-19 vaccination.

CDR3 region: CASSAGQGRETQYF. The CDR3 nucleotides are TGTGCCAGCAGCGCTGGACAGGGAAGAGAGACCCAGTACTTC. The rearrangement joins TRBV5-5 to TRBJ2-5; TRBD1 aligns across 8 bases. J gave up 4 bases and V 4 bases, and 6 bases lay outside the gene matches. This CDR3 contains 14 residues. Germline V gene sequence: CDR1 SGHKS, CDR2 YYEKEE (reference sequence).